One TCR beta chain is described in this entry. What it binds is unknown. From germline, CDR1 is SGHTA and CDR2 FQGNSA. CDR3 length: 16 residues. Trimming cost V 5 bases and J 3 bases; bases outside gene matches: 8. The authors produced TCR alpha and TCR beta cDNA libraries with sample barcodes and UMIs by 5'RACE using constant-segment primers. One entry per CDR3 protein results from TCRdb running MiXCR on the 5' RACE reads. The sample contains approximately 560,000 distinct CDR3 sequences, roughly 17% of which appear only once. The data originate from a study of T-cell memory formation after mild COVID-19. Findings of the study overall: The authors left the SARS-CoV-2 specificity of second-wave clones peaking on day 37 unconfirmed. Mostly located in CM and EM were contracting CD4+ clones, with contracting CD8+ clones located in EMRA.

The rearrangement uses TRBV7-2 and TRBJ2-1; TRBD2 matches at 9 bases. The specimen was PBMCs or a T cell subset sorted from them (not recorded which). The receptor's source is an adult woman who had mild COVID-19 (a few samples of this study predate the infection). Cell type and time point are not known. As DNA, the CDR3 is TGTGCCAGCAGCCTACGGTGGCGGGAGGGCTACAATGAGCAGTTCTTC. This gives the protein CASSLRWREGYNEQFF.